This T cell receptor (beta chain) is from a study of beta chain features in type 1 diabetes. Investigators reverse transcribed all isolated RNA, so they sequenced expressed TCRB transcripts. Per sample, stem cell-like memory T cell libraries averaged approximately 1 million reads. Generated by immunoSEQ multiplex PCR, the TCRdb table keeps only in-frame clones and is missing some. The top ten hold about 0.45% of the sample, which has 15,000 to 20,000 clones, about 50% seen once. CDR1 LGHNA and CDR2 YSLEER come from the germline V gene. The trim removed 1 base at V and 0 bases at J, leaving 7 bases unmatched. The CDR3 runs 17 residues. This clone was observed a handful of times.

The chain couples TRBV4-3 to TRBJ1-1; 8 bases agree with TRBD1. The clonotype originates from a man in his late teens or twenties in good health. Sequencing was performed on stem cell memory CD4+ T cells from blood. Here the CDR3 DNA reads TGCGCCAGCAGCCAAGGAAACAGGGGGGAGATGAACACTGAAGCTTTCTTT. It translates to CASSQGNRGEMNTEAFF.